These 28 T cell receptor beta chains came from one sample sequenced in a study of patients and donors after allogeneic stem cell transplantation. TCRdb ran MiXCR on the RT-PCR reads and lists one entry per CDR3 protein. The table includes more than 75,000 distinct CDR3 sequences, 5% detected once. Sequenced sample: blood, either unsorted or a sorted T cell fraction (not recorded which). The receptors here all came from a human donor who was either an allogeneic HSCT recipient or a stem cell or donor lymphocyte infusion donor (not recorded which). It is not recorded whose cells these are; they may come from a transplant donor.

This clonotype was recorded at least ten times. The chain combines TRBV7-9 with TRBJ2-3; 10 bases are shared with TRBD2. Germline V lookup: CDR1 SEHNR, CDR2 FQNEAQ (reference sequence). With V trimmed by 4 bases and J by 4 bases, 8 bases remained unmatched. The CDR3 runs 16 residues. The CDR3 DNA sequence: TGTGCCAGCAGCTCTCTAGCGGGAGAAGGTGCAGATACGCAGTATTTT. Translated: CASSSLAGEGADTQYF.

This clonotype was seen only a few times. The chain recombines TRBV24-1 with TRBJ2-5; TRBD2 matches 14 bases. The V and J ends lost 2 bases and 7 bases, in that order; junction bases with no gene match: 5. This CDR3 spans 16 amino acids. CDR1 and CDR2 from the germline V gene are KGHDR and SFDVKD. CDR3 sequence reads: CATSDSTSGRVGTQYF. As DNA, the CDR3 is TGTGCCACCAGTGATTCGACTAGCGGGAGGGTTGGGACCCAGTACTTC.

This clonotype was seen only a few times. The V gene is TRBV11-2, the J gene TRBJ2-1; D unclear. The CDR3 spans 13 residues. Germline-derived CDR1 and CDR2 are SGHAT and FQNNGV. Trimming left V 1 base short and J 15 bases short, with 16 bases between. In nucleotides, the CDR3 is TGTGCCAGCAGCTTAGGTCTACGGGCCGGGTCGTTCTTC. Amino acid sequence: CASSLGLRAGSFF.

CDR3 sequence (DNA): TGTGCCAGCAGCCCCCGGGACTCGGTATACGAGCAGTACTTC. Protein product: CASSPRDSVYEQYF. This chain connects TRBV7-9 to TRBJ2-7; weak D call: TRBD2 (6 bases). V was clipped by 5 bases and J by 4 bases, with 15 bases between them. Germline CDR1 and CDR2: SEHNR and FQNEAQ (reference sequence). CDR3 length equals 14 residues.

This clonotype was seen many times. The chain has TRBV7-9 and TRBJ2-3; a possible D gene is TRBD2 (5 bases). V gave up 3 bases and J gave up 5 bases, with 6 bases separating them. The CDR3 runs 12 residues. CDR1 SEHNR and CDR2 FQNEAQ come from the germline V gene (reference sequence). Here the CDR3 DNA reads TGTGCCAGCAGCTTTCGGGGAGATACGCAGTATTTT. Translated, it gives CASSFRGDTQYF.

In this sample, this clonotype turned up many times. The rearrangement uses TRBV20-1 and TRBJ1-5; no clear D. Germline V gene sequence: CDR1 DFQATT, CDR2 SNEGSKA (reference sequence). The V gene lost 3 bases and the J gene lost 2 bases, with 14 bases spanning the gap. The CDR3 spans 15 residues. The CDR3 spells CSASSGVRRNQPQHF. In DNA, the CDR3 is TGCAGTGCTAGTTCCGGGGTTAGGCGCAATCAGCCCCAGCATTTT.

This clonotype was found a few times. The V and J genes are TRBV5-6 and TRBJ2-3, with 12 bases lining up with TRBD1. V was clipped by 2 bases and J by 8 bases; unmatched bases: 9. CDR1 is SGHDT and CDR2 is YYEEEE in the germline V gene. The CDR3 has 16 residues. In nucleotides, the CDR3 is TGTGCCAGCAGCTTCCTCGGGACAGGGGGCATGGGTACGCAGTATTTT. Amino acids: CASSFLGTGGMGTQYF.

This clonotype was seen only a few times. The chain employs TRBV5-1 and TRBJ2-1; D unclear. Germline loops: CDR1 SGHRS, CDR2 YFSETQ. V dropped 4 bases and J dropped 14 bases, with 19 bases sitting between them. The CDR3 spans 13 residues. As DNA, the CDR3 is TGCGCCAGCAGCGCAGCAGAACCTAGGCGCGAGTTCTTC. Translation: CASSAAEPRREFF.

This clonotype has more than one count but fewer than ten. The rearrangement joins TRBV7-9 to TRBJ2-6, with unresolved D. Germline V gene data show CDR1 as SEHNR and CDR2 as FQNEAQ (reference sequence). V was cut by 5 bases and J by 0 bases, with 11 bases left in between. This CDR3 has 16 residues. The CDR3 spells CASSPRTLSGANVLTF. The CDR3 bases are TGTGCCAGCAGCCCCCGGACCCTCTCTGGGGCCAACGTCCTGACTTTC.

The V call is TRBV11-1, the J call TRBJ1-1, with unresolved D. CDR1 and CDR2 from the germline V gene are SGHAT and FQDESV (reference sequence). The V end lost 2 bases, the J end lost 0 bases, and 7 bases lay between the germline ends. CDR3 length: 14 residues. DNA for the CDR3: TGTGCCAGCAGCTTAAAGGAATTGAACACTGAAGCTTTCTTT. This translates into CASSLKELNTEAFF.

This clonotype was recorded many times. The chain recombines TRBV5-1 with TRBJ2-5; possibly TRBD1 for D (7 bases). The CDR3 totals 15 residues. Germline CDR1 and CDR2: SGHRS and YFSETQ. V was pared by 2 bases and J by 2 bases, with 13 bases between. The DNA for the CDR3 is TGCGCCAGCAGCTTCGCAGGGGGGCCGCAAGAGACCCAGTACTTC. As protein: CASSFAGGPQETQYF.

This clonotype has only a few counts. The chain has TRBV19 and TRBJ2-6; no firm D call. CDR3 length: 13 residues. Germline V gene sequence: CDR1 LNHDA, CDR2 SQIVND (reference sequence). V was shortened by 5 bases and J by 0 bases, with 2 bases between the two germline ends. DNA for the CDR3: TGTGCCAGTAGTGCCTCTGGGGCCAACGTCCTGACTTTC. Protein: CASSASGANVLTF.

This clonotype was seen only a few times. CDR3 sequence (DNA): TGTGCCAGCAGTTCCATGTGGGGGAGTGGAACCAATGAGCAGTTCTTC. Its protein is CASSSMWGSGTNEQFF. V is TRBV5-4 and J is TRBJ2-1; possibly TRBD1 or TRBD2 for D (5 bases each). Germline V gene data show CDR1 as SGHNT and CDR2 as YYREEE (reference sequence). This CDR3 is built from 16 residues. The V and J ends lost 5 bases and 6 bases respectively, with 21 bases between them.

By its share, this clonotype is medium-sized (0.01 to 0.1%). The chain recombines TRBV12-3 or TRBV12-4 with TRBJ2-7; maybe TRBD1 (5 bases). V lost 1 base to trimming and J lost 6 bases, with 10 bases between them. There are 13 residues in the CDR3. CDR3 residues: CASSLGTSGEQYF. For the CDR3, the DNA is TGTGCCAGCAGTTTAGGGACATCAGGCGAGCAGTACTTC.

This clonotype occurred many times. The chain uses TRBV7-2 and TRBJ2-7; D remains unclear. The germline CDR1 and CDR2 sequences are SGHTA and FQGNSA. Trimming removed 1 base at V and 5 bases at J, with 9 bases between. This CDR3 has 13 residues. The CDR3 spells CASSLEAENEQYF. The CDR3 region has the DNA TGTGCCAGCAGCTTAGAGGCGGAGAACGAGCAGTACTTC.

In this sample, this clonotype turned up many times. The chain joins TRBV6-1 to TRBJ1-1, with 7 bases fitting TRBD1. Unmatched junction bases numbered 5, after V lost 7 bases and J lost 0 bases. This CDR3 has 14 amino acids. The germline V gene has CDR1 MNHNS and CDR2 SASEGT. CDR3 sequence reads: CASNLQGMNTEAFF. In DNA, the CDR3 is TGTGCCAGCAATTTACAGGGGATGAACACTGAAGCTTTCTTT.

The chain uses TRBV5-4 and TRBJ2-5, with 9 nucleotides matching TRBD1. V lost 4 bases and J lost 4; bases outside the gene matches: 8. This CDR3 has 15 residues. Per the germline V gene, CDR1 is SGHNT and CDR2 is YYREEE (reference sequence). CDR3 in amino acids: CASSARTGEGETQYF. The CDR3, as DNA: TGTGCCAGCAGCGCCCGGACAGGGGAGGGAGAGACCCAGTACTTC.

This clonotype was observed many times. The gene calls are TRBV6-1 and TRBJ2-1; TRBD2 might be the D (5 bases). V gave up 6 bases and J gave up 6 bases, with 15 bases separating them. The CDR3 is 14 amino acids. In germline, CDR1 is MNHNS, CDR2 SASEGT. CDR3: CASSHPGVGNEQFF. The DNA of the CDR3 is TGTGCCAGCAGCCACCCCGGGGTCGGCAATGAGCAGTTCTTC.

In this sample, this clonotype turned up a few times. The V and J genes are TRBV20-1 and TRBJ1-5; 7 nucleotides match TRBD1. Germline-derived CDR1 and CDR2 are DFQATT and SNEGSKA (reference sequence). Losses at the gene ends were 4 bases for V and 4 bases for J; bases not matched to a gene: 7. There are 14 residues in the CDR3. The CDR3 nucleotides read TGCAGTGCTACAACTCCAGGGGGAAATCAGCCCCAGCATTTT. This encodes CSATTPGGNQPQHF.

This clonotype was detected many times. An end of the junction does not agree with germline; a read error may underlie this. The chain combines TRBV20-1 with TRBJ2-4, with TRBD1 as a possible D gene (5 bases). CDR3 length: 13 residues. Germline CDR1 reads DFQATT; CDR2 reads SNEGSKA (reference sequence). The CDR3 reads CSARGGNLEGASF. DNA for the CDR3: TGCAGTGCTAGAGGTGGGAACCTTGAAGGGGCCTCATTC.

The table lists this clonotype with many counts. The chain uses TRBV12-3 or TRBV12-4 and TRBJ1-5, with D perhaps TRBD1 (5 bases). This CDR3 region has 15 residues. Trimming stripped 0 bases from V and 4 bases from J, with 10 bases between. CDR3 coding DNA: TGTGCCAGCAGTTTAGCGCTGGGGGGGAATCAGCCCCAGCATTTT. Residues: CASSLALGGNQPQHF.

Many counts were recorded for this clonotype. J is TRBJ2-2 and V is TRBV20-1; D remains ambiguous. The CDR3 sequence is 15 residues long. CDR1 and CDR2 from the germline V gene are DFQATT and SNEGSKA (reference sequence). V lost 3 bases and J 0 bases, leaving 11 bases between the germline ends. CDR3 coding DNA: TGCAGTGCTAGTAATCGGCATACGAACACCGGGGAGCTGTTTTTT. Protein sequence: CSASNRHTNTGELFF.

This clonotype was found a few times. The chain is built from TRBV1 and TRBJ1-2; TRBD1 is taken as the D call from the table, unchecked against the DNA. TRBV1 is labeled a pseudogene. The CDR3 has 19 residues. The CDR3 nucleotides read TGCACCAGCAGCCAAGATCTTCGGGACATCCACTTCAGAGATGGTGGCTACACCTTC. This encodes CTSSQDLRDIHFRDGGYTF.

In its sample, this clonotype was seen many times. The rearrangement joins TRBV7-3 to TRBJ2-1; 8 bases map to TRBD2. The CDR3 consists of 15 residues. V was pared by 5 bases and J by 4 bases, with 7 bases of the junction left unmatched. Germline CDR1 reads SGHTA; CDR2 reads FQGTGA. In DNA form, the CDR3 reads TGTGCCAGCAGCACCCTGGGACTAGGGTACAATGAGCAGTTCTTC. This sequence encodes CASSTLGLGYNEQFF.

This clonotype was seen at least ten times. The V gene is TRBV7-9, the J gene TRBJ2-1; 12 bases map to TRBD1. The CDR3 is made up of 16 amino acids. From germline, CDR1 is SEHNR and CDR2 FQNEAQ (reference sequence). V shed 7 bases, J shed 10 bases, and the junction held 14 bases outside the gene matches. The CDR3 DNA follows: TGTGCCAGCACCATAAGGGGGGGACAGGGGGCGGGAGAGCAGTTCTTC. It translates to CASTIRGGQGAGEQFF.

The CDR3 here is CASSLTRNWGNTEAFF. CDR3 DNA sequence: TGTGCCAGCAGTTTAACCAGAAACTGGGGGAACACTGAAGCTTTCTTT. The chain uses TRBV28 and TRBJ1-1; D is uncertain. CDR3 size: 16 residues. Germline loops: CDR1 MDHEN, CDR2 SYDVKM. V gave up 2 bases and J gave up 1 base, with 14 bases separating them.

Within the sample, this clonotype is medium-sized. The chain couples TRBV12-3 or TRBV12-4 to TRBJ2-3; TRBD2 matches 10 bases. The ends lost 2 bases at V and 6 bases at J; junction bases unmatched: 5. This CDR3 region has 15 residues. The CDR3 DNA reads as TGTGCCAGCAGTTTAAGGAAGACTAGCGGGGATACGCAGTATTTT. Its protein product is CASSLRKTSGDTQYF.

The chain carries TRBV5-5 and TRBJ2-7; the D gene is possibly TRBD2 (5 bases). The CDR3 sequence is 12 residues long. V was cut by 1 base and J by 7 bases, with 9 bases left in between. Germline V gives CDR1 SGHKS, CDR2 YYEKEE (reference sequence). The CDR3 sequence is CASSLFGEEQYF. CDR3 DNA sequence: TGTGCCAGCAGCTTGTTCGGGGAAGAGCAGTACTTC.